The present TCR beta chain was sequenced within a study of T cell changes during pregnancy in multiple sclerosis. Sequencing used immunoSEQ multiplex PCR; TCRdb keeps in-frame clones, though not all of them. Of 40,000 to 50,000 clones listed, roughly 87% were seen once; the top ten hold about 1.2%. There are 16 residues in the CDR3. With 1 base removed from V and 0 bases from J, the gap between germline ends came to 10 bases. The germline CDR1 and CDR2 sequences are SGHTA and FQGNSA. V and J are TRBV7-2 and TRBJ1-3; the D gene is possibly TRBD1 (5 bases). Sequencing was performed on CD4+ T cells from peripheral blood mononuclear cells, taken in the first trimester of pregnancy. The origin of this receptor is a female donor with multiple sclerosis, enrolled in a pregnancy study. The CDR3 DNA reads as TGTGCCAGCAGCTTAGGATCCAGGGTCTCTGGAAACACCATATATTTT. It is translated as CASSLGSRVSGNTIYF.